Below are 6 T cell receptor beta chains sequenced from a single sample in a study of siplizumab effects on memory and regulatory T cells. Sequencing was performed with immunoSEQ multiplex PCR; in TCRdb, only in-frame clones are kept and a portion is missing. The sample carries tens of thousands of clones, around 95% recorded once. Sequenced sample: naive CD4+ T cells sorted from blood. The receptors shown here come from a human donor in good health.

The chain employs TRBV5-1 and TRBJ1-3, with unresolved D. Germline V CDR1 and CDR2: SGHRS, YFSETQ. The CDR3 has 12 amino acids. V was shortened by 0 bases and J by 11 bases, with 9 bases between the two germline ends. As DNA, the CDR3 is TGCGCCAGCAGCTTGGGTCCGGGCCCCATATATTTT. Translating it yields CASSLGPGPIYF.

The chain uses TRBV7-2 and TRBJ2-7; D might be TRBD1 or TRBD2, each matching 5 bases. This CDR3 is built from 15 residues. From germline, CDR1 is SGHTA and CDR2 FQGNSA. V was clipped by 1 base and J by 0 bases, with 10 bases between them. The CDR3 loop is CASSLVGAPSYEQYF. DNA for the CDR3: TGTGCCAGCAGCTTAGTCGGGGCCCCCTCCTACGAGCAGTACTTC.

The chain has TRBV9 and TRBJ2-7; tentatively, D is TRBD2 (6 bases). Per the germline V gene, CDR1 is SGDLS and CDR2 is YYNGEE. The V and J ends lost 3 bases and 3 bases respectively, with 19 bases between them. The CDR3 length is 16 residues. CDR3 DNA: TGTGCCAGCAGCGCCCTACGTAGGGGCGGGGACTACGAGCAGTACTTC. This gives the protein CASSALRRGGDYEQYF.

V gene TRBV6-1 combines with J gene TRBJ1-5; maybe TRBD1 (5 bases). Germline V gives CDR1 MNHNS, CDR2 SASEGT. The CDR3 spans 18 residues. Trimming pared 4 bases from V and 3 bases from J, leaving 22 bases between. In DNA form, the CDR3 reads TGTGCCAGCAGTGGTACGTTCTCGGGGGGACCGTTCAATCAGCCCCAGCATTTT. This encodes CASSGTFSGGPFNQPQHF.

The CDR3 sequence: CASSFPSGESTDTQYF. The CDR3 DNA follows: TGTGCCAGCAGTTTTCCTAGCGGGGAAAGCACAGATACGCAGTATTTT. The rearrangement links TRBV28 to TRBJ2-3; 9 bases line up with TRBD2. This CDR3 region has 16 residues. The junction had 4 bases not matched to a gene; V was cut back by 3 bases and J by 0 bases. Germline assignment: CDR1 MDHEN and CDR2 SYDVKM.

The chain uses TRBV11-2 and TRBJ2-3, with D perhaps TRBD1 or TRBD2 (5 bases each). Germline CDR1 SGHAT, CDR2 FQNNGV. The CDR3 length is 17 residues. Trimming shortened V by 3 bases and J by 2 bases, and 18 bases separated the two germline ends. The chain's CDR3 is CASSLFPGQGFTDTQYF. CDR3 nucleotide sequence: TGTGCCAGCAGCTTGTTCCCGGGGCAGGGTTTCACAGATACGCAGTATTTT. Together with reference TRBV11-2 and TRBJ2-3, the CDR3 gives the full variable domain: EAGVAQSPRYKIIEKRQSVAFWCNPISGHATLYWYQQILGQGPKLLIQFQNNGVVDDSQLPKDRFSAERLKGVDSTLKIQPAKLEDSAVYLCASSLFPGQGFTDTQYFGPGTRLTVL.